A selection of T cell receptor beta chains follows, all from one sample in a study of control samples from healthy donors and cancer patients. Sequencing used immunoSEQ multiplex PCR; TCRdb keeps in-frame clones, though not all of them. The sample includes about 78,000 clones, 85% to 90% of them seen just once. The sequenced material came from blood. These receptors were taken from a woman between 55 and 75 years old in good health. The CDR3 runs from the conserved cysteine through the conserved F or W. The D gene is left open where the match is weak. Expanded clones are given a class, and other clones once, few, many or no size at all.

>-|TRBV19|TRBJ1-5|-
CASSTEVSRPNQPQHF
TGTGCCAGTAGTACCGAAGTTAGCCGACCCAATCAGCCCCAGCATTTT
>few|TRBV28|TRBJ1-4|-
CASSSGVIGEKLFF
TGTGCCAGCAGTTCAGGGGTGATCGGGGAAAAACTGTTTTTT
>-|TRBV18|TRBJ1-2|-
CASSPLPDDNYGYTF
TGTGCCAGCTCACCACTCCCAGATGATAACTATGGCTACACCTTC
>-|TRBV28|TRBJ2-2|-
CASSLPRANTGELFF
TGTGCCAGCAGTTTACCCAGAGCGAACACCGGGGAGCTGTTTTTT
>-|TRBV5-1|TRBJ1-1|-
CASSLLHGNTEAFF
TGCGCCAGCAGTCTTCTCCATGGGAACACTGAAGCTTTCTTT
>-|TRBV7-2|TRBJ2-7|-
CASSPRDAGEQYF
TGTGCCAGCAGCCCTCGGGATGCGGGCGAGCAGTACTTC
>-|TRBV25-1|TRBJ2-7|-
CASSEYYEQYF
TGTGCCAGCAGTGAATATTACGAGCAGTACTTC
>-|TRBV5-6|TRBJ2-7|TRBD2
CASSEGLAGIDFKIYEQYF
TGTGCCAGCAGCGAAGGACTAGCGGGGATCGACTTTAAGATCTACGAGCAGTACTTC
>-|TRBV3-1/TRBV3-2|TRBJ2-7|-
CASSQQGIYEQYF
TGTGCCAGCAGCCAGCAGGGTATCTACGAGCAGTACTTC
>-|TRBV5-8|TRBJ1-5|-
CASSLEVVIQPQHF
TGTGCCAGCAGCTTGGAGGTTGTTATTCAGCCCCAGCATTTT